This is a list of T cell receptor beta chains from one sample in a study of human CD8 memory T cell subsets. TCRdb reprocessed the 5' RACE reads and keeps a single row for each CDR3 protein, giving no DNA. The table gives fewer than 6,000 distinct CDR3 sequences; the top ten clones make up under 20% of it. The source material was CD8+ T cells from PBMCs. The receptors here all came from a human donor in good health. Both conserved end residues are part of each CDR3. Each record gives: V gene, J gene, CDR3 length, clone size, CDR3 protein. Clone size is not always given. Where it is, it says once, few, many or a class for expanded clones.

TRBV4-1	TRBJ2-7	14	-	CASSQGPAGYEQYF
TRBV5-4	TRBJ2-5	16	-	CASSSWDLGGAETQYF
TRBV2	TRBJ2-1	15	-	CASSDWQGPYDEQFF
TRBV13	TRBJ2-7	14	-	CASSISGSSYEQYF
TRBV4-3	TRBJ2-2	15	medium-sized	CASSHRDRESGELFF
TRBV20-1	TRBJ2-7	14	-	CSAREALSSYEQYF
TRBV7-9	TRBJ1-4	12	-	CASSATNEKLFF
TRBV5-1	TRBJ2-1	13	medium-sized	CASSFEQGNEQFF
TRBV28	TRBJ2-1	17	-	CASSLGTSGGPYNEQFF
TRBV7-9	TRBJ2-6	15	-	CASSPPGSGANVLTF
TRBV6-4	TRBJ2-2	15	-	CASRLAGGDTGELFF
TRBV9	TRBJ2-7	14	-	CASSEGANSYEQYF
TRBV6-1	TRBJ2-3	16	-	CASRAGSLIRTDTQYF
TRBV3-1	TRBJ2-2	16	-	CASSQEFAGSTGELFF
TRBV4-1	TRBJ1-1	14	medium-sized	CASSQLTGGTEAFF
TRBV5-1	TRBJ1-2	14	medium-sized	CASSLSGRGYGYTF
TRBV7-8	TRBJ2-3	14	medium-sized	CASSSGLDRDTQYF
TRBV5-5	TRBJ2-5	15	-	CASSLDVAGGETQYF
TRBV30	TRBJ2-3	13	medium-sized	CACPGQGAGTQYF
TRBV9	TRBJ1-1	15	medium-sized	CASSEGTGSNTEAFF
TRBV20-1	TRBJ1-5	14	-	CSASGGEGSQPQHF
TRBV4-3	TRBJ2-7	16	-	CASSQERPSGSYEQYF
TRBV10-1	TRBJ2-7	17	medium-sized	CASSRVSGTSVSYEQYF
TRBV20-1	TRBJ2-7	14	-	CSAREKSSSYEQYF
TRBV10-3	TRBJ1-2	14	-	CAISAGSTGYGYTF
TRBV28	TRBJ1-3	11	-	CASRSGNTIYF
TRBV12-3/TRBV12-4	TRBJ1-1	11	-	CASIGMGGAFF
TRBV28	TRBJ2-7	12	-	CASSPHSYEQYF
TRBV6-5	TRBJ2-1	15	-	CASSKGGSNYNEQFF
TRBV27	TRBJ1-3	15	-	CASSLTGSSGNTIYF
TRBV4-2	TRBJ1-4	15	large	CASSRGPSVGEKLFF
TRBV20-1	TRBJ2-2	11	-	CSAVTAGELFF
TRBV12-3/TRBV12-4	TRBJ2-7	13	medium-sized	CASQQAASYEQYF
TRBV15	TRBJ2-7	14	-	CATSRGQGLDEQYF
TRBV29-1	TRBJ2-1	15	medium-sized	CSVENPSRGVNEQFF
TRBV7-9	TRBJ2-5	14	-	CASSDRDSQETQYF
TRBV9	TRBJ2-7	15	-	CASSPRGQGEYEQYF
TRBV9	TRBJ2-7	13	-	CASSPPGREEQYF
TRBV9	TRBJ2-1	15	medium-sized	CASSATGDGYNEQFF
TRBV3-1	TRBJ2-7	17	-	CASSQFQQGNPSYEQYF
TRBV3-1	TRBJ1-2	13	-	CASSPAKTYGYTF
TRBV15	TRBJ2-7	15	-	CATSRDRGRLREQYF
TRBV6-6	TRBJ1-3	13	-	CASSTGPGNTIYF
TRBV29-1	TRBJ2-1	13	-	CSALTSNRNEQFF